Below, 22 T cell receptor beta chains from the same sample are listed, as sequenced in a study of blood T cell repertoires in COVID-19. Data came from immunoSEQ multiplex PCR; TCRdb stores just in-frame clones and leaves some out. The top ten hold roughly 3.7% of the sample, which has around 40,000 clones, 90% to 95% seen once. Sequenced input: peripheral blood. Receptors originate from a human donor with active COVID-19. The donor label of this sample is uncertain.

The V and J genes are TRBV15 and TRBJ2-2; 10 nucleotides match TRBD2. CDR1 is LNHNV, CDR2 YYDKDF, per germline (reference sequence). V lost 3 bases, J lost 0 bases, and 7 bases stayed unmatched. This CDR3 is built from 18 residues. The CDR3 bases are TGTGCCACCAGCAGGAAGCTAGCGGGGGTCGCGAACACCGGGGAGCTGTTTTTT. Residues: CATSRKLAGVANTGELFF. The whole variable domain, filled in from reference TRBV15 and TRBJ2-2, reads DAMVIQNPRYQVTQFGKPVTLSCSQTLNHNVMYWYQQKSSQAPKLLFHYYDKDFNNEADTPDNFQSRRPNTSFCFLDIRSPGLGDTAMYLCATSRKLAGVANTGELFFGEGSRLTVL.

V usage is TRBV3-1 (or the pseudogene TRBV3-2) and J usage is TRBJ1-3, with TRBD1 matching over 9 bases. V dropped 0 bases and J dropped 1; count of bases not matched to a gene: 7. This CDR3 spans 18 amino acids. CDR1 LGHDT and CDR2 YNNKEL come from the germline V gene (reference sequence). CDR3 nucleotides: TGTGCCAGCAGCCAAGATCTATTCGGGACAGGGTCTGGAAACACCATATATTTT. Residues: CASSQDLFGTGSGNTIYF.

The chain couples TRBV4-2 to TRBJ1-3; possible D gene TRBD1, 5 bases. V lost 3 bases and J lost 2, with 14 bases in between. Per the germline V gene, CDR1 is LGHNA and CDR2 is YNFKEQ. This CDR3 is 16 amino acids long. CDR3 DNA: TGTGCCAGCAGCCAGACAGACTCCCAGGCTGGAAACACCATATATTTT. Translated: CASSQTDSQAGNTIYF.

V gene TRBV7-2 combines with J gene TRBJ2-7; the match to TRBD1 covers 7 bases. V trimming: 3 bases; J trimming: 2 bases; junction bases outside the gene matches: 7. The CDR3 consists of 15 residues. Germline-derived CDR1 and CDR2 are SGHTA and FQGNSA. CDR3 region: CASSFSRGRPYEQYF. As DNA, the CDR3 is TGTGCCAGCAGCTTTAGCAGGGGGAGACCCTACGAGCAGTACTTC.

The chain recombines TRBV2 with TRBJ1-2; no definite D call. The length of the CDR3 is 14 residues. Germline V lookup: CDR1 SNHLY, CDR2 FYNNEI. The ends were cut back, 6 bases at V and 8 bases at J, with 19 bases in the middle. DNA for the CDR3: TGTGCCAGCAGAGAAACAATTGGAGGAGCGGGCTACACCTTC. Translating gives CASRETIGGAGYTF.

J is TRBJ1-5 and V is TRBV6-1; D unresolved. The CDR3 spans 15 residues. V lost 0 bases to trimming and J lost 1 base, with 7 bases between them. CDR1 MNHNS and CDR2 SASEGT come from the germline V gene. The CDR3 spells CASSEAHSSNQPQHF. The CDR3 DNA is TGTGCCAGCAGTGAAGCCCATTCCAGCAATCAGCCCCAGCATTTT.

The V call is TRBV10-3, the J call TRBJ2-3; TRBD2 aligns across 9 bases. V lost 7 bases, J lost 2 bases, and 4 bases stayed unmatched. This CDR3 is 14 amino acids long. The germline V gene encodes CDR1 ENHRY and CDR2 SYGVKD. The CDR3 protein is CAIKASGATDTQYF. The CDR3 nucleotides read TGTGCCATCAAGGCTAGCGGGGCCACAGATACGCAGTATTTT.

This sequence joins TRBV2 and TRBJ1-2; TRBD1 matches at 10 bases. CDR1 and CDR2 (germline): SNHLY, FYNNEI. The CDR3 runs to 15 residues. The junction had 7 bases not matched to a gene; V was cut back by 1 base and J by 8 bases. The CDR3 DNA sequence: TGTGCCAGCAGTGAAGTGGACAGGGGGAAGCGGGGCTACACCTTC. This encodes CASSEVDRGKRGYTF.

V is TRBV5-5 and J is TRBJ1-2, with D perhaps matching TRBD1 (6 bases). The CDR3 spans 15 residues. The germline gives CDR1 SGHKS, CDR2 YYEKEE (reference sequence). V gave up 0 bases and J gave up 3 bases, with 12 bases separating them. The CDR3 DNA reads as TGTGCCAGCAGCTTGGCACAGGGAAGGGACTATGGCTACACCTTC. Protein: CASSLAQGRDYGYTF.

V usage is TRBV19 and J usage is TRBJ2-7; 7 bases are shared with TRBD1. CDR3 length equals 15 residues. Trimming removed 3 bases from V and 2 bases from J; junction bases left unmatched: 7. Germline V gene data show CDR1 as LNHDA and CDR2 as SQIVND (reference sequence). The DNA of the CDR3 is TGTGCCAGTAGTATTGGGACAGCGAGGACCTACGAGCAGTACTTC. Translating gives CASSIGTARTYEQYF.

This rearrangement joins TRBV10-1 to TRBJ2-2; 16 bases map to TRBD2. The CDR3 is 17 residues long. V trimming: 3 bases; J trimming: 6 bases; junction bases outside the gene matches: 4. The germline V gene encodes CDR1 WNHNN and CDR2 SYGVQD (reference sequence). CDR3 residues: CASSELGLAGGPGELFF. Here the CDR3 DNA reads TGCGCCAGCAGTGAATTGGGACTAGCGGGAGGGCCCGGGGAGCTGTTTTTT.

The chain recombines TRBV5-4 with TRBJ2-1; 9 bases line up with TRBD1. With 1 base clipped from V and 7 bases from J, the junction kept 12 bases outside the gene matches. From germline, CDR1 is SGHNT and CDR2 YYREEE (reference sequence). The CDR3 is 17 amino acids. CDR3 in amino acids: CASSLTTPGQGGNEQFF. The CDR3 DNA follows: TGTGCCAGCAGCTTGACCACGCCGGGACAGGGCGGTAATGAGCAGTTCTTC.

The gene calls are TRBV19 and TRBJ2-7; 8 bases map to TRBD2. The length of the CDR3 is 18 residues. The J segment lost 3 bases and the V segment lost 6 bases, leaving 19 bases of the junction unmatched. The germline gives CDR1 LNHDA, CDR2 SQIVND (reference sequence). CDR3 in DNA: TGTGCCAGTAGCCGATCGGCGACTAGCGTTCGATCGGGCTACGAGCAGTACTTC. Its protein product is CASSRSATSVRSGYEQYF.

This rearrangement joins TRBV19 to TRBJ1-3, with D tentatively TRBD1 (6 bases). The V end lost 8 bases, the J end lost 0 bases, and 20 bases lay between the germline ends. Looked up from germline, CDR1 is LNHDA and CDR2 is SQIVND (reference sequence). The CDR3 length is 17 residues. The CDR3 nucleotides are TGTGCCAGTGGGGGCCCCAGGGAAGCCCGCTCTGGAAACACCATATATTTT. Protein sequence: CASGGPREARSGNTIYF. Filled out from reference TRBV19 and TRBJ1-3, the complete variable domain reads DGGITQSPKYLFRKEGQNVTLSCEQNLNHDAMYWYRQDPGQGLRLIYYSQIVNDFQKGDIAEGYSVSREKKESFPLTVTSAQKNPTAFYLCASGGPREARSGNTIYFGEGSWLTVV.

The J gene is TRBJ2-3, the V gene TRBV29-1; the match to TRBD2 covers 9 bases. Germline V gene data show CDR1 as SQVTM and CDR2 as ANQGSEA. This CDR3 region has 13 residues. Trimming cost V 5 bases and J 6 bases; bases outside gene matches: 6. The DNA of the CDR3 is TGCAGCGTTAATAGCGGGAGTTTGGATACGCAGTATTTT. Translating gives CSVNSGSLDTQYF.

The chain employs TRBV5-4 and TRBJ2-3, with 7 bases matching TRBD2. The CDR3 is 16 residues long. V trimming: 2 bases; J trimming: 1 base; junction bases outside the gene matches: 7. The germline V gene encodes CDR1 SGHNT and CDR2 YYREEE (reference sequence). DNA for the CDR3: TGTGCCAGCAGCTTAAGTGGGAGGGGTGGCACAGATACGCAGTATTTT. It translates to CASSLSGRGGTDTQYF.

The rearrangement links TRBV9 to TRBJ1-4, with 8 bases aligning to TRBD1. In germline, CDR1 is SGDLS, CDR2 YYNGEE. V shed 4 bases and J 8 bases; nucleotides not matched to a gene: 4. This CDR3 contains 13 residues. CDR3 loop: CASSSDRGEKLFF. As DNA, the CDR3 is TGTGCCAGCAGCTCCGACAGGGGAGAAAAACTGTTTTTT.

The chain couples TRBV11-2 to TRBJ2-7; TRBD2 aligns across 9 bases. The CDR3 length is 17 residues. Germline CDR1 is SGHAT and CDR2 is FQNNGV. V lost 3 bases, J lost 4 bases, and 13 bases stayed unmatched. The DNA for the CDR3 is TGTGCCAGCAGCTTGCCCCGCAGCGGTAGCGGGGGATACGAGCAGTACTTC. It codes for CASSLPRSGSGGYEQYF. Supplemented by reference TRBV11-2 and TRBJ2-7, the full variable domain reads EAGVAQSPRYKIIEKRQSVAFWCNPISGHATLYWYQQILGQGPKLLIQFQNNGVVDDSQLPKDRFSAERLKGVDSTLKIQPAKLEDSAVYLCASSLPRSGSGGYEQYFGPGTRLTVT.

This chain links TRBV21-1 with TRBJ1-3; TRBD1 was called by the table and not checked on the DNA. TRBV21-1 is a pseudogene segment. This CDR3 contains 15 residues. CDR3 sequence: CASSRQVPSGNTIYF. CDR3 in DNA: TGTGCCAGCAGTCGACAGGTCCCCTCTGGAAACACCATATATTTT.

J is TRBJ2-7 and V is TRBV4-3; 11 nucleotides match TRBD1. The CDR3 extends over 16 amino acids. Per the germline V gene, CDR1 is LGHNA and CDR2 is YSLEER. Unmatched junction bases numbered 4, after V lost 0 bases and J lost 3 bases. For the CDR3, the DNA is TGCGCCAGCAGCCAAGAAGGGACAGGGGGAAACTACGAGCAGTACTTC. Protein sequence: CASSQEGTGGNYEQYF.

Here the CDR3 reads CASSSGQGYGDTQYF. CDR3 in DNA: TGCGCCAGCAGCTCGGGACAGGGGTACGGAGATACGCAGTATTTT. The chain combines TRBV5-1 with TRBJ2-3, with TRBD1 identical over 10 bases. The CDR3 consists of 15 residues. J was trimmed by 5 bases and V by 3 bases; bases with no gene match: 6. CDR1 and CDR2 from the germline V gene are SGHRS and YFSETQ.

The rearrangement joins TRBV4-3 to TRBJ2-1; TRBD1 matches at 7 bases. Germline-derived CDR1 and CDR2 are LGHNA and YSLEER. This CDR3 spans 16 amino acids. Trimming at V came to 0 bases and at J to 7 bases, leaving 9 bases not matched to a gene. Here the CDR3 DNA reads TGCGCCAGCAGCCAAGATTATCCAGGGGGAATGAATGAGCAGTTCTTC. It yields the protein CASSQDYPGGMNEQFF.